Described below is a single T cell receptor beta chain sequence and its context. This clonotype occurred a few times. The antigen this receptor binds is unknown. No base quality information exists; no much larger clone differs at one position. Systemically healthy Caucasian individuals from Russia, some 36 in total and aged about 6 to 95 years, were included as donors. Approximately 10 milliliters of peripheral blood were collected from each donor into EDTA-treated Vacutainer tubes. Ficoll-Paque density-gradient centrifugation was used to isolate PBMCs, with at least 6.5 million per sample. Trizol reagent was used to extract total RNA from PBMCs, with at least 5 micrograms per sample. Naive CD45RAhigh/CD27high T cell percentages were measured by flow cytometry on a PBMC aliquot from every donor. The junction shows trimming of 7 bases on V and 5 bases on J, and the gene matches do not reach 11 bases of it. The CDR3 spans 15 residues, from the cysteine through the phenylalanine. Only the CDR3 DNA is retained, 45 bases long and in frame from the first base. Based on the germline V gene, the CDR1 and CDR2 sequences are MDHEN and SYDVKM.

This sample was taken from a study of blood T cells in healthy people across ages (dated by TCRdb to between 2014 and 2017). As for the study more broadly: In model experiments, template switching captured roughly one uniquely barcoded TCR beta cDNA molecule for every two T cells. Using the same blood draw, the study looked at two additional independent replicas of 1 million unique cDNA reads for two donors, one aged 18 to 30 and the other aged 80 or older. Donors of different ages were randomly distributed across sequencing lanes to avoid experimental bias. Donors were grouped into four age groups: young (average roughly 17 years), middle-aged (roughly 40), aged (over 55) and long-lived (around 82). Age-related changes in TCR beta repertoire diversity were measured in the study by deep sequencing normalized with unique cDNA molecular identifiers. The paper as a whole reports these results and caveats: Because profiling used bulk unsorted PBMCs, naive and antigen-experienced compartments could not be compared conclusively. Observed TCR beta diversity per million T cells fell roughly linearly with age, and a significant reduction was already apparent by age roughly 40. A strong correlation was found between observed TCR beta diversity and the percentage of naive T cells measured by flow cytometry. Because donor CMV infection status was unknown, age-related changes in expanded clonotypes were potentially confounded. Estimates of total diversity based on one million sequenced T cells were considered lower bounds and underestimates. Compared with the aged group, the long-lived group had more naive CD4+ T cells, fewer expanded clones and increased TCR diversity, suggesting age selection.

Library preparation employed 5' RACE. This sample was sequenced with an Illumina HiSeq 2500. A second PCR of roughly 7 to 12 cycles was run with a J-beta primer mix and a sample-barcoded 5' primer. A unique molecular identifier was introduced onto each TCR beta cDNA molecule by a template-switch 5' adaptor carrying 12 random nucleotides. Each sample yielded at least 2.5 million CDR3-containing paired-end reads. The Mint cDNA synthesis kit, primed by a TRBC-specific oligonucleotide, was used to synthesize first-strand cDNA from all RNA. After uracil-DNA glycosylase treatment, a first 18-cycle PCR used universal primers M1SS and BC2_uni_R on all cDNA. Concerning the study's data processing: For normalization, 1 million high-quality reads were randomly selected from each sample, with every read carrying a distinct molecular identifier. Reads with shared molecular identifiers were discarded instead of being binned into consensus sequences. MiTCR, with a Q25 quality threshold and the strictest error-elimination algorithm, was used for CDR3 identification, clonotype clustering and error correction. A nonparametric unseen species model with Euler transformation was used to estimate a lower bound on total TCR beta diversity. TCRdb handled the public reads itself, with Q25 trimming in fastp and clone calling in MiXCR, and kept productive beta chains. Here each entry gathers all rows of one CDR3 protein and keeps the most common genes and DNA. The V and J calls, along with clone size, are taken from TCRdb and not from the paper's own processing. This sample lists about 1,500,000 distinct CDR3 sequences; around 39% were detected once. Jointly, the top ten make up approximately 7.9% of the sample.

This clonotype originated in a woman under 30 in good health. The chain is assembled from TRBV28 and TRBJ2-7; 10 bases in the middle match TRBD1. The sequenced material came from blood. The CDR3 in this case is CASTFRDRGSDEQYF. The bases read TGTGCCAGCACCTTCCGGGACAGGGGTAGTGACGAGCAGTACTTC.